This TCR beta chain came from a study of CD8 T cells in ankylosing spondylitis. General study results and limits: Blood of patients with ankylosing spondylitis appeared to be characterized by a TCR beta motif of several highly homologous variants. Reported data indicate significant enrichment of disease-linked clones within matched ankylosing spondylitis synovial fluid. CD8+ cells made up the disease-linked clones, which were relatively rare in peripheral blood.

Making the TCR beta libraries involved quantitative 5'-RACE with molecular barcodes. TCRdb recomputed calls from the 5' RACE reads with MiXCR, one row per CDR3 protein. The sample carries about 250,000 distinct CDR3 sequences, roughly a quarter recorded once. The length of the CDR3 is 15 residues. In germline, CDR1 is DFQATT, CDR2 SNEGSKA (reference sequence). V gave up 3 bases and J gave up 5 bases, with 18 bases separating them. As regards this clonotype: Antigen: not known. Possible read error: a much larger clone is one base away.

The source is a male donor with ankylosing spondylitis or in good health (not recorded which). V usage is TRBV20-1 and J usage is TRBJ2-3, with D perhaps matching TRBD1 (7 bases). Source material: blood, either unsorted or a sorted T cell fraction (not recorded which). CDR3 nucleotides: TGCAGTGCTAGTTACGGGCAGGGGGGAGAAGATACGCAGTATTTT. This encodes CSASYGQGGEDTQYF.